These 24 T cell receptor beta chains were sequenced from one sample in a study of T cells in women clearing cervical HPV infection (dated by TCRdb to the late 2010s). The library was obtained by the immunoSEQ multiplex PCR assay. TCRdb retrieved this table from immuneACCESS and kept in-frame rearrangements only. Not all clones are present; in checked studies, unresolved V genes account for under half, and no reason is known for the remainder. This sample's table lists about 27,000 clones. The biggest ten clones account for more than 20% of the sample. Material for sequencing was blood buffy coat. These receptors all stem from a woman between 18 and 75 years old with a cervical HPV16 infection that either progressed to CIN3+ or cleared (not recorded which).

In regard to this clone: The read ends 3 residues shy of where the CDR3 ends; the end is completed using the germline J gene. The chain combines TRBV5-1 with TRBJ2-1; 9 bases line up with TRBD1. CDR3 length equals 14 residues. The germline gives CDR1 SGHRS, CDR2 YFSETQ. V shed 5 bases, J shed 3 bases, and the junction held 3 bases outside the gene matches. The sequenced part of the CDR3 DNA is TGCGCCAGCAGAGACAGGGGGGGCTACAATGAG. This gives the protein CASRDRGGYNE. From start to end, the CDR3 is CASRDRGGYNEQFF. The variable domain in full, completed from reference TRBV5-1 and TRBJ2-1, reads KAGVTQTPRYLIKTRGQQVTLSCSPISGHRSVSWYQQTPGQGLQFLFEYFSETQRNKGNFPGRFSGRQFSNSRSEMNVSTLELGDSALYLCASRDRGGYNEQFFGPGTRLTVL.

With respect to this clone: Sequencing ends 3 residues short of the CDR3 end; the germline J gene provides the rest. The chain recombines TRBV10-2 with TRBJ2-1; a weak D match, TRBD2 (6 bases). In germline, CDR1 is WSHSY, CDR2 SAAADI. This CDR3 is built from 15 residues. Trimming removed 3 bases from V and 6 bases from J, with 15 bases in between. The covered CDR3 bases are TGCGCCAGCAGTGACGGAGGGTTTCCGGTCAATGAG. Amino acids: CASSDGGFPVNE. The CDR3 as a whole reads CASSDGGFPVNEQFF.

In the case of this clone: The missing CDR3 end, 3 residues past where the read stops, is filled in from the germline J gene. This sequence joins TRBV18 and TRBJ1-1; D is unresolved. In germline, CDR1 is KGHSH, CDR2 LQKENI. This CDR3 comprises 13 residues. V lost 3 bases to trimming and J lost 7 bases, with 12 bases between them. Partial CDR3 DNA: TGTGCCAGCTCACCGAACACAGCTCTTGAA. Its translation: CASSPNTALE. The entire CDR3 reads CASSPNTALEAFF.

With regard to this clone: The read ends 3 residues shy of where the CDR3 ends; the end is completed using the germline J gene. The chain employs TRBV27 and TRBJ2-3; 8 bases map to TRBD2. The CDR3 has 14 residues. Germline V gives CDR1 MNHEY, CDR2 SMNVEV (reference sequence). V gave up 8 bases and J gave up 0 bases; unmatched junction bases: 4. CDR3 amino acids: CASRLAFSTDTQYF. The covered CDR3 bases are TGTGCCAGCCGACTAGCGTTTAGCACAGATACG.

The DNA read from the CDR3 is TGTGCCAGCAGCTTACGGGGTGGGGACTATGGC. This gives the protein CASSLRGGDYG. In full, the CDR3 is CASSLRGGDYGYTF. The chain uses TRBV11-3 and TRBJ1-2; no clear D gene. From the germline J gene comes the end of the CDR3, since the read stops 3 residues before it. This CDR3 has 14 amino acids. Germline lookup yields CDR1 SGHNT and CDR2 YENEEA. V dropped 2 bases and J dropped 3 bases, with 10 bases sitting between them.

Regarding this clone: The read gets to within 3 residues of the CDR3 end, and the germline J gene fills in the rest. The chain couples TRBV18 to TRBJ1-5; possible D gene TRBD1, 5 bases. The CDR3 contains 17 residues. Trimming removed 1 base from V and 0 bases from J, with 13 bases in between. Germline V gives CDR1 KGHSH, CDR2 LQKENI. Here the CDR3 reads CASSPQVSTDSNQPQHF. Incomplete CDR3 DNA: TGTGCCAGCTCACCACAGGTATCGACAGATAGCAATCAGCCC.

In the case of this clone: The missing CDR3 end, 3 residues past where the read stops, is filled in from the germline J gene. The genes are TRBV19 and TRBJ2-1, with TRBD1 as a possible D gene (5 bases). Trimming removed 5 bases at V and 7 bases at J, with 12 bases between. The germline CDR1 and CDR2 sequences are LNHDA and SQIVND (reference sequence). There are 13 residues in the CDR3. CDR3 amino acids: CASSPSGWNEQFF. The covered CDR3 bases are TGTGCCAGTAGTCCATCAGGGTGGAATGAG. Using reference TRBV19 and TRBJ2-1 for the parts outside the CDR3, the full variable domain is DGGITQSPKYLFRKEGQNVTLSCEQNLNHDAMYWYRQDPGQGLRLIYYSQIVNDFQKGDIAEGYSVSREKKESFPLTVTSAQKNPTAFYLCASSPSGWNEQFFGPGTRLTVL.

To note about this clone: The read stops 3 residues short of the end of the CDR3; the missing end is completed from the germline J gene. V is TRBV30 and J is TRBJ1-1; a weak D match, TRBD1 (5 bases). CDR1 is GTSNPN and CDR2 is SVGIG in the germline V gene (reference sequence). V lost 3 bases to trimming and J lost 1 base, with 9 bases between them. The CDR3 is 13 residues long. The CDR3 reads CAWRGLSNTEAFF. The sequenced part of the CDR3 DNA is TGTGCCTGGAGGGGACTTTCGAACACTGAA.

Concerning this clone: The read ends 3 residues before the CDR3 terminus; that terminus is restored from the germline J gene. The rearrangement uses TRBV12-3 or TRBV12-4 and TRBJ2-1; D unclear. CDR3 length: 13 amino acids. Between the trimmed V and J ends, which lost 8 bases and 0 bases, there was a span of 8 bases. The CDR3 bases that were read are TGTGCCAGCTCCCCACTCTCCTACAATGAG. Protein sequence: CASSPLSYNE. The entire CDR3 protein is CASSPLSYNEQFF.

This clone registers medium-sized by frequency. The sequenced part of the CDR3 DNA is TGTGCCAGCTCACCACCAAGTCTAGCGGGACGCACAGATACG. Protein: CASSPPSLAGRTDT. In full, the CDR3 reads CASSPPSLAGRTDTQYF. The chain couples TRBV18 to TRBJ2-3; TRBD2 matches 9 bases. The CDR3 extends 3 residues past the end of the read, so its final part is completed from the germline J gene. The V gene end was trimmed by 0 bases and the J gene end by 1 base; junction bases not matched to a gene: 5. The length of the CDR3 is 17 residues. Per the germline V gene, CDR1 is KGHSH and CDR2 is LQKENI.

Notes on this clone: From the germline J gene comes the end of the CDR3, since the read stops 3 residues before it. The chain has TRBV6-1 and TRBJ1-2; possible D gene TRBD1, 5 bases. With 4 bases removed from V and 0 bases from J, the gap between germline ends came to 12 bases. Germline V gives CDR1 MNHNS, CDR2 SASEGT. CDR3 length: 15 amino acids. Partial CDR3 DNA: TGTGCCAGCAGTGGAGAGACAGCCGCTAACTATGGC. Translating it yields CASSGETAANYG. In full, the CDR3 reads CASSGETAANYGYTF.

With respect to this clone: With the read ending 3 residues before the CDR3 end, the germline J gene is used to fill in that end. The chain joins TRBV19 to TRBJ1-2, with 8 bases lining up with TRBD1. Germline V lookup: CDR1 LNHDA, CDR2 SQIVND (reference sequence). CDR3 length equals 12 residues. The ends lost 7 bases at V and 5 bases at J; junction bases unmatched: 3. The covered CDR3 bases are TGTGCCAGTAAAACAGGGGGATATGGC. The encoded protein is CASKTGGYG. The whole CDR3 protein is CASKTGGYGYTF.

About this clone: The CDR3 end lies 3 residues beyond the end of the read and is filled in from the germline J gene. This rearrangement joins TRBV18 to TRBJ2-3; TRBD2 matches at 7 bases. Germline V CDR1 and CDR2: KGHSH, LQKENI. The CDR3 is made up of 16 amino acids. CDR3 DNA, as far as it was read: TGTGCCAGCTCACCACGGGGGAGGGGCGGGGGTCAGCCG. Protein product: CASSPRGRGGGQP. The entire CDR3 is CASSPRGRGGGQPQYF.

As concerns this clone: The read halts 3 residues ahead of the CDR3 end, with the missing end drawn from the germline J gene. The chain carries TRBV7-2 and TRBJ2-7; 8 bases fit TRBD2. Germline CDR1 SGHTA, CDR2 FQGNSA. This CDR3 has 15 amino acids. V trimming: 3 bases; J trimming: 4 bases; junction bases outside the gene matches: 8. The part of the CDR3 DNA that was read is TGTGCCAGCAGCTTTCAGTCTAGCGGGTTATACGAG. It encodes CASSFQSSGLYE. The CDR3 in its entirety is CASSFQSSGLYEQYF.

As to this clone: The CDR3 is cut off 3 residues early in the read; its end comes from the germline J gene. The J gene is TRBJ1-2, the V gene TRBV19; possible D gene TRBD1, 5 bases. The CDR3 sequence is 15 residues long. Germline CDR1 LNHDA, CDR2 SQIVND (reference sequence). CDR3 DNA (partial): TGTGCCAGTAGTAGGGGCGCGGAAGCCAAAAACATC. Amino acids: CASSRGAEAKNI. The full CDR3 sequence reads CASSRGAEAKNIYTF.

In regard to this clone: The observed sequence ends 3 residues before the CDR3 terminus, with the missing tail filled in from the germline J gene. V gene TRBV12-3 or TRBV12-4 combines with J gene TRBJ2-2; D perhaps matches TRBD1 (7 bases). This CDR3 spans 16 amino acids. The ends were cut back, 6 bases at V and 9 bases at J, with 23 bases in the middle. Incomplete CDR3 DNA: TGTGCCAGCAGCCTACGGGGGACAGATCATTCCCGGGAG. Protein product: CASSLRGTDHSRE. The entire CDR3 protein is CASSLRGTDHSRELFF.

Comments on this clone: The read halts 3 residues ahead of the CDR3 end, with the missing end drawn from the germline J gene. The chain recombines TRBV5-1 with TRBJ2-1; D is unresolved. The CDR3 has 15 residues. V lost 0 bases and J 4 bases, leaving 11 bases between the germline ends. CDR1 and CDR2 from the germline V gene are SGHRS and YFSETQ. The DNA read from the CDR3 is TGCGCCAGCAGCTTGGTGGGCCAGCCTTACAATGAG. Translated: CASSLVGQPYNE. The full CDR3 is CASSLVGQPYNEQFF.

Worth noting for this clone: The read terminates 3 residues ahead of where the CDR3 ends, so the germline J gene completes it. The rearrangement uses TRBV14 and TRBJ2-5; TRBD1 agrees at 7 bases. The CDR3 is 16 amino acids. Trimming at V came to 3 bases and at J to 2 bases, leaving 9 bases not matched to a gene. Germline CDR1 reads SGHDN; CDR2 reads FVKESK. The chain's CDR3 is CASSHRRGTRQETQYF. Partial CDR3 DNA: TGTGCCAGCAGCCACCGCAGGGGGACGCGTCAAGAGACC.

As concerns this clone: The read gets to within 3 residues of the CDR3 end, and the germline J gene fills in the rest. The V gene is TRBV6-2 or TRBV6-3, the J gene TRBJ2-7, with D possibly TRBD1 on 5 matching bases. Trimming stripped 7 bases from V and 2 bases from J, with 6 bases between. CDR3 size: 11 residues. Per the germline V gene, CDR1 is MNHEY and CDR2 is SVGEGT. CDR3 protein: CASTGTYEQYF. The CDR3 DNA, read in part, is TGTGCCAGCACAGGGACCTACGAG.

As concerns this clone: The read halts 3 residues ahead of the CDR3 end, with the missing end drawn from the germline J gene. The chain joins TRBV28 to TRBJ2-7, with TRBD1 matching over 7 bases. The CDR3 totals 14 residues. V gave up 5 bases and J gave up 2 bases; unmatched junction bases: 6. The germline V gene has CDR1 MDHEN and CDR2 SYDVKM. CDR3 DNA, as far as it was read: TGTGCCAGCAGTATCCCGGGACAGCCCTACGAG. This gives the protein CASSIPGQPYE. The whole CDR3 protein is CASSIPGQPYEQYF.

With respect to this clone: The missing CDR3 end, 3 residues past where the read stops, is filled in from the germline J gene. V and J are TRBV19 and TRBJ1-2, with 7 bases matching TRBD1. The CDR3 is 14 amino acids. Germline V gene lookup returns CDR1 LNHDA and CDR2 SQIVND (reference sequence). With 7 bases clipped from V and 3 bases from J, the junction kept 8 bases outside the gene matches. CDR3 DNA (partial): TGTGCCAGTACCCCCGGGACAGCCGACTATGGC. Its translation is CASTPGTADYG. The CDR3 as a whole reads CASTPGTADYGYTF.

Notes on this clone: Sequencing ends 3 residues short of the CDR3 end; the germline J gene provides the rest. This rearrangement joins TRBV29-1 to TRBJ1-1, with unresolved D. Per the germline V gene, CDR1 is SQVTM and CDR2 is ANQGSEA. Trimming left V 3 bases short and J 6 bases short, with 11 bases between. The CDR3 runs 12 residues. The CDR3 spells CSVDPGFAEAFF. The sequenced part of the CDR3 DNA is TGCAGCGTTGATCCCGGGTTTGCTGAA. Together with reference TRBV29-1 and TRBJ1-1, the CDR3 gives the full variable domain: SAVISQKPSRDICQRGTSLTIQCQVDSQVTMMFWYRQQPGQSLTLIATANQGSEATYESGFVIDKFPISRPNLTFSTLTVSNMSPEDSSIYLCSVDPGFAEAFFGQGTRLTVV.

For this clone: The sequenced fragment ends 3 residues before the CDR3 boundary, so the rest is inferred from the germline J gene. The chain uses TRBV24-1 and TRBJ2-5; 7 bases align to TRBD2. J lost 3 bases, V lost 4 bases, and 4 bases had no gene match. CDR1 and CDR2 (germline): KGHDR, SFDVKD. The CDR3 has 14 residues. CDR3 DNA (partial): TGTGCCACCAGTGACCCTGGACTAGAAGAGACC. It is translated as CATSDPGLEET. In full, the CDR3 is CATSDPGLEETQYF.

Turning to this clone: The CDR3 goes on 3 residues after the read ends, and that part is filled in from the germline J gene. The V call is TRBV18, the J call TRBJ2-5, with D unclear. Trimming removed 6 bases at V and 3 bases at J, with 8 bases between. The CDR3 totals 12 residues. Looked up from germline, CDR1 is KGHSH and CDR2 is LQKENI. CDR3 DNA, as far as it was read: TGTGCCAGCTCCCCTACGGAAGAGACC. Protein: CASSPTEET. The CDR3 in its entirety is CASSPTEETQYF.